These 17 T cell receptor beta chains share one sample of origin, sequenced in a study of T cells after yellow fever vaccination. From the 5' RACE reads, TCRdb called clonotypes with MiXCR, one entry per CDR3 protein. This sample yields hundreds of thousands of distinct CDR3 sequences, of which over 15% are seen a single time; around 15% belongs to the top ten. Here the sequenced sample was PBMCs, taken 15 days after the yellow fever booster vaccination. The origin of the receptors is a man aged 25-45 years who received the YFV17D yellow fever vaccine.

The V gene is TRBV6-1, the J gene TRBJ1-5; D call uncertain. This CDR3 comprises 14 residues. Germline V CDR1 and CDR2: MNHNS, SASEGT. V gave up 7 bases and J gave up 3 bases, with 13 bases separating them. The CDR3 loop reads CASTPSGINQPQHF. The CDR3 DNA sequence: TGTGCCAGCACCCCGAGTGGGATCAATCAGCCCCAGCATTTT.

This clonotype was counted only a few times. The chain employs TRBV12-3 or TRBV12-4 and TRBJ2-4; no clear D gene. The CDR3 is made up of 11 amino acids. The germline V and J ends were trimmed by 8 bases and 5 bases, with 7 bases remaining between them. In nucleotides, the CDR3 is TGTGCCAGCTACCCCGAAAACATTCAGTACTTC. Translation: CASYPENIQYF.

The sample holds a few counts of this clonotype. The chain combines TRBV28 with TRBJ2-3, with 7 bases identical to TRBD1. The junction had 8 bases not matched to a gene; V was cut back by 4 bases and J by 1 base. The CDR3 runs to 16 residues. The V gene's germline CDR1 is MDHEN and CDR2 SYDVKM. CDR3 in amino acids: CASSSATGVGTDTQYF. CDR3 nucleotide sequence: TGTGCCAGCAGTTCCGCCACAGGGGTCGGCACAGATACGCAGTATTTT.

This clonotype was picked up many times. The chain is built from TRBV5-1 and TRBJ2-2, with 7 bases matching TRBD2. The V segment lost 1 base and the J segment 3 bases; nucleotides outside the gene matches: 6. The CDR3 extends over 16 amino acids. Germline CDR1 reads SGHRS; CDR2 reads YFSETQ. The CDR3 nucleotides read TGCGCCAGCAGCTTGTTCGTGGGAGGGGACACCGGGGAGCTGTTTTTT. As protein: CASSLFVGGDTGELFF. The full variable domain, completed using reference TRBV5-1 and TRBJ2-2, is KAGVTQTPRYLIKTRGQQVTLSCSPISGHRSVSWYQQTPGQGLQFLFEYFSETQRNKGNFPGRFSGRQFSNSRSEMNVSTLELGDSALYLCASSLFVGGDTGELFFGEGSRLTVL.

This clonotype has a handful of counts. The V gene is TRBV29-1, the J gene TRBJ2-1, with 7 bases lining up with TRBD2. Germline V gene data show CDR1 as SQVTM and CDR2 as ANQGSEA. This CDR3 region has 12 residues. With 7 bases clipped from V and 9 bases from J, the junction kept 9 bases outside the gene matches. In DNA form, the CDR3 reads TGCAGCGCCGGAGGCGGACTAGGTGAGCAGTTCTTC. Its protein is CSAGGGLGEQFF.

This CDR3 reads CSVEGTSGEQFF. CDR3 nucleotide sequence: TGCAGCGTTGAAGGGACTAGCGGCGAGCAGTTCTTC. This chain uses TRBV29-1 with TRBJ2-1, with 10 bases that match TRBD2. CDR1 and CDR2 from the germline V gene are SQVTM and ANQGSEA. V gave up 1 base and J gave up 10 bases; unmatched junction bases: 1. This CDR3 has 12 residues.

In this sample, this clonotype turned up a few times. The DNA of the CDR3 is TGCGCCAGCAGCTTCTCCCTAGCGAGCGCCGGCACAGATACGCAGTATTTT. It encodes CASSFSLASAGTDTQYF. The chain couples TRBV5-1 to TRBJ2-3, with a weak D call TRBD2 (6 bases). The length of the CDR3 is 17 residues. Germline values: CDR1 SGHRS, CDR2 YFSETQ. V lost 2 bases and J lost 1, with 17 bases in between.

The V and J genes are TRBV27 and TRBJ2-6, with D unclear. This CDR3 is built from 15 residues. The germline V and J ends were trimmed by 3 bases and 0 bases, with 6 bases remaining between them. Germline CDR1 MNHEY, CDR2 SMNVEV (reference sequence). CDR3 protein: CASSLYASGANVLTF. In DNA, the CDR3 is TGTGCCAGCAGTTTGTATGCCTCTGGGGCCAACGTCCTGACTTTC. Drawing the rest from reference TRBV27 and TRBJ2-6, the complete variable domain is EAQVTQNPRYLITVTGKKLTVTCSQNMNHEYMSWYRQDPGLGLRQIYYSMNVEVTDKGDVPEGYKVSRKEKRNFPLILESPSPNQTSLYFCASSLYASGANVLTFGAGSRLTVL.

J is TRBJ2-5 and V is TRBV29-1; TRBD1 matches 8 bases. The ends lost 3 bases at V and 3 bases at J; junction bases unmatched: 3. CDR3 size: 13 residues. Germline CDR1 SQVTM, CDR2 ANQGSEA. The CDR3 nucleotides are TGCAGCGTTGAGGGGACAGGAGAAGAGACCCAGTACTTC. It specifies CSVEGTGEETQYF.

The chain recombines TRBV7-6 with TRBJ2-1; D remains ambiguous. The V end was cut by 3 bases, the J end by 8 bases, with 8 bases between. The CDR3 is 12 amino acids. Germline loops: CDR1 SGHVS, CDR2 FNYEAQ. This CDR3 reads CASSFDSDEQFF. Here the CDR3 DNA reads TGTGCCAGCAGCTTTGATTCTGATGAGCAGTTCTTC.

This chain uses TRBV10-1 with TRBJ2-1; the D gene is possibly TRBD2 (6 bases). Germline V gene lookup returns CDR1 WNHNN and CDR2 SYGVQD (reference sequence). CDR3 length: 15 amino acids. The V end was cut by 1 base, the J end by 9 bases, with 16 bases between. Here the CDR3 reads CASSELGLGVGEQFF. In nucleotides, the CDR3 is TGCGCCAGCAGTGAGTTGGGACTTGGGGTCGGTGAGCAGTTCTTC.

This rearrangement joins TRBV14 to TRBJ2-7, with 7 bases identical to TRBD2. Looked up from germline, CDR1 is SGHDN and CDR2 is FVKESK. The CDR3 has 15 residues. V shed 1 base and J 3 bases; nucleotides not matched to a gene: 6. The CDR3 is CASSQGERGNYEQYF. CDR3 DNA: TGTGCCAGCAGCCAAGGGGAGCGGGGAAACTACGAGCAGTACTTC.

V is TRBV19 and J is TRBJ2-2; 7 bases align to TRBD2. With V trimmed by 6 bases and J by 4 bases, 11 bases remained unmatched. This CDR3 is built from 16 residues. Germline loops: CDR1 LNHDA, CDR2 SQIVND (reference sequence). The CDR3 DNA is TGTGCCAGTAGGGTGGAGCGGGGACTCCTCACCGGGGAGCTGTTTTTT. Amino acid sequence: CASRVERGLLTGELFF.

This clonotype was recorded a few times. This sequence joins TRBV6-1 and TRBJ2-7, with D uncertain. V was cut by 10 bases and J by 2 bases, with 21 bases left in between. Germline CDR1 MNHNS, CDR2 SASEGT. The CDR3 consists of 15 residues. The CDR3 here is CATLMGTTNTYEQYF. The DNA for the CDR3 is TGTGCCACACTCATGGGCACAACCAACACCTACGAGCAGTACTTC.

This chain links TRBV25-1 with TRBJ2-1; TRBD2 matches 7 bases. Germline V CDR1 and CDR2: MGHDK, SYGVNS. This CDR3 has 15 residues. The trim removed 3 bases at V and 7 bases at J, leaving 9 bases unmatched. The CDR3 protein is CASSEYLAAKNEQFF. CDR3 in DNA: TGTGCCAGCAGTGAGTACCTAGCGGCGAAGAATGAGCAGTTCTTC.

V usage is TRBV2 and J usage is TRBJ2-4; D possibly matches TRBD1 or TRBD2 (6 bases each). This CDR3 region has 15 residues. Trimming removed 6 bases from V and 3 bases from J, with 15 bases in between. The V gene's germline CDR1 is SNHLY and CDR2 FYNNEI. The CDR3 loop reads CASRNDGGGKNIQYF. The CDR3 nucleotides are TGTGCCAGCAGGAATGACGGGGGCGGCAAAAACATTCAGTACTTC.

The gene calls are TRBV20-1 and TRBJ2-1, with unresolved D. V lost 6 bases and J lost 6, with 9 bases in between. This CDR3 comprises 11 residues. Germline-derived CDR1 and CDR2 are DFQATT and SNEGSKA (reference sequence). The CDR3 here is CSAAILNEQFF. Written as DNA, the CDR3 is TGCAGTGCGGCTATACTCAATGAGCAGTTCTTC.